One sample yielded the 5 T cell receptor beta chains listed below, sequenced in a study of shared clonotypes between healthy human individuals. The naive CD8 fraction comprised CD45RO-negative cells positively selected for CCR7 and excluded terminally differentiated effector memory CD45RA+ cells. Sequencing used immunoSEQ multiplex PCR; TCRdb keeps in-frame clones, though not all of them. Altogether approximately 600,000 clones are present, approximately 95% being singletons, with the ten largest covering 0.11%. The sequencing sample was made of naive CD8+ T cells sorted from blood. These receptors were collected from a woman aged 30 to 39 in good health.

J is TRBJ1-3 and V is TRBV6-5; D is perhaps TRBD1 (5 bases). The V and J ends lost 2 bases and 2 bases respectively, with 10 bases between them. There are 15 residues in the CDR3. The germline gives CDR1 MNHEY, CDR2 SVGAGI. CDR3: CASSYKGAPGNTIYF. The DNA of the CDR3 is TGTGCCAGCAGTTACAAAGGGGCCCCTGGAAACACCATATATTTT.

The chain carries TRBV4-1 and TRBJ2-7, with D maybe TRBD2 (6 bases). Germline V gene lookup returns CDR1 MGHRA and CDR2 YSYEKL. The CDR3 loop spans 15 amino acids. V dropped 0 bases and J dropped 0 bases, with 9 bases sitting between them. The CDR3 reads CASSQDGEASYEQYF. In nucleotides, the CDR3 is TGCGCCAGCAGCCAAGATGGGGAGGCCTCCTACGAGCAGTACTTC.

The chain couples TRBV27 to TRBJ1-1; perhaps TRBD1 as D (6 bases). The length of the CDR3 is 13 residues. V lost 4 bases and J lost 5, with 11 bases in between. Germline V lookup: CDR1 MNHEY, CDR2 SMNVEV (reference sequence). The CDR3 sequence: CASSSGALTEAFF. The DNA of the CDR3 is TGTGCCAGCAGTTCGGGGGCGCTGACTGAAGCTTTCTTT.

The V gene is TRBV4-1, the J gene TRBJ2-7, with a tentative D call TRBD1 (6 bases). Germline CDR1 is MGHRA and CDR2 is YSYEKL. The CDR3 runs to 14 residues. Between the trimmed V and J ends, which lost 3 bases and 3 bases, there was a span of 12 bases. This CDR3 is CASSHRGRGYEQYF. CDR3 DNA: TGCGCCAGCAGCCACAGGGGTAGGGGCTACGAGCAGTACTTC.

The rearrangement links TRBV9 to TRBJ2-1, with 9 bases fitting TRBD1. Trimming removed 3 bases from V and 1 base from J; junction bases left unmatched: 5. CDR1 SGDLS and CDR2 YYNGEE come from the germline V gene. The CDR3 contains 16 residues. The chain's CDR3 is CASSGGTGKSYNEQFF. DNA of the CDR3: TGTGCCAGCAGCGGTGGGACAGGGAAGTCCTACAATGAGCAGTTCTTC.